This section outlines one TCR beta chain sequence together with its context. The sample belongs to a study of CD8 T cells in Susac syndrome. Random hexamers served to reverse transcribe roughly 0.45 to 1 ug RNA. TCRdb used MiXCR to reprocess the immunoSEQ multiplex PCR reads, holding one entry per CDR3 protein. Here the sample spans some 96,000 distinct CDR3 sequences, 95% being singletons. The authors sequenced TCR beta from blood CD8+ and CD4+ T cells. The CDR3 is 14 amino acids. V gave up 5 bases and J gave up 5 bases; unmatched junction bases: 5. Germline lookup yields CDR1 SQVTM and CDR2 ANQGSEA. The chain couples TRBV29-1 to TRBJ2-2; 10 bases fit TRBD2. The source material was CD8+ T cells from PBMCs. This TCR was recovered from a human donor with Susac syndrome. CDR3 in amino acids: CSVPLAGVTGELFF. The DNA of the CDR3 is TGCAGCGTTCCCCTAGCGGGAGTGACCGGGGAGCTGTTTTTT.